This T cell receptor beta chain originates from a study of blood T cell repertoires in COVID-19. Study-level background: Italy, Spain and the United States were the sources of the convalescent and acute COVID-19 samples. T cells, B-cell-depleted T cells, or PBMCs provided the cDNA or gDNA that served as material.

Germline CDR1 is SGHRS and CDR2 is YFSETQ. The length of the CDR3 is 15 residues. Trimming removed 3 bases from V and 0 bases from J; junction bases left unmatched: 2. Original processing methods: Amplification from reference gene primers served as the basis for estimated nucleated cell counts. Profiling relied on immunoSEQ multiplex PCR, and the TCRdb table lists in-frame clones only, not all of them. Clone size and the V and J calls come from that table; the DNA yielded D and trimming. The sample gives tens of thousands of clones, more than 60% of which show up once; around 13% is in the top ten. The chain recombines TRBV5-1 with TRBJ2-1, with 8 bases lining up with TRBD2. The receptor was isolated from a woman aged 70-85 years with acute or convalescent COVID-19. The specimen was peripheral blood. CDR3 sequence (DNA): TGCGCCAGCAGCTCGAGCGGGAGCTCCTACAATGAGCAGTTCTTC. It specifies CASSSSGSSYNEQFF.